This is a list of T cell receptor beta chains from one sample in a study of shared clonotypes between healthy human individuals. This table comes from immunoSEQ multiplex PCR, and its TCRdb copy is limited to in-frame clones, with some not included. The data hold 1.5 million to 2.5 million clones, with about 95% observed a single time. Sequencing was carried out using naive CD8+ T cells sorted from blood. These receptors were obtained from a man aged 18 to 30 in good health. CDR3s include the opening cysteine and the closing phenylalanine or tryptophan. A D gene is named only where the DNA matches it firmly. Rows give clone size only sometimes, using once, few, many, or a class for an expanded clone.

clone_size,j_call,d_call,v_call,cdr3_nt,cdr3_aa
.,TRBJ2-7,.,TRBV14,TGTGCCAGCAGCCAAGCAGGGGACTACGAGCAGTACTTC,CASSQAGDYEQYF
.,TRBJ1-1,.,TRBV11-2,TGTGCCAGCACCCAGGGTTCGCCTGAAGCTTTCTTT,CASTQGSPEAFF
.,TRBJ1-4,TRBD1,TRBV4-3,TGCGCCAGCAGCCGTGGAGGACAGGGGAATGAAAAACTGTTTTTT,CASSRGGQGNEKLFF
once,TRBJ2-1,TRBD2,TRBV6-5,TGTGCCAGCAGTTCCCCAGCGGGAGGATCCTACAATGAGCAGTTCTTC,CASSSPAGGSYNEQFF
.,TRBJ1-3,TRBD1,TRBV11-2,TGTGCCAGCAGCGCCTATACAGGGGCCGACACCATATATTTT,CASSAYTGADTIYF
.,TRBJ2-2,.,TRBV30,TGTGCCTGGATACAGGCAGGGGACACCGGGGAGCTGTTTTTT,CAWIQAGDTGELFF
.,TRBJ2-7,.,TRBV11-1,TGTGCCAGCAGCCACGAGATGGGGCTCACCTACGAGCAGTACTTC,CASSHEMGLTYEQYF
.,TRBJ1-1,.,TRBV6-4,TGTGCCAGCAGTCCGATTCCGCGGGTCGGAGCTTTCTTT,CASSPIPRVGAFF
.,TRBJ1-1,.,TRBV2,TGTGCCAGCAGTGAAGGTCCGTACACTGAAGCTTTCTTT,CASSEGPYTEAFF
.,TRBJ2-7,TRBD2,TRBV11-2,TGTGCCAGCAGCTTAGATGGGCTAGCGGGAATCTACGAGCAGTACTTC,CASSLDGLAGIYEQYF
.,TRBJ2-7,.,TRBV4-1,TGCGCCAGCAGCCCCCATCTCAAAGGGGAGCCGGACGAGCAGTACTTC,CASSPHLKGEPDEQYF
.,TRBJ2-7,TRBD1,TRBV5-6,TGTGCCAGCAGGATCCGGGACAGGGACTACGAGCAGTACTTC,CASRIRDRDYEQYF
.,TRBJ2-7,TRBD1,TRBV6-5,TGTGCCAGCAGTTACTACAGGGGCTACGAGCAGTACTTC,CASSYYRGYEQYF
.,TRBJ2-1,.,TRBV28,TGTGCCAGCAGTTTACGAGGGGGGCGGGATGAGCAGTTCTTC,CASSLRGGRDEQFF
.,TRBJ1-3,.,TRBV12-1,TGTGCCAGCAGCCAAATCCCCCAGGGGACAGGGGATGGAAACACCATATATTTT,CASSQIPQGTGDGNTIYF
.,TRBJ2-7,TRBD2,TRBV13,TGTGCCAGCAGCCCCTTCGGGACTAGCGGGAGGCTGGACTACGAGCAGTACTTC,CASSPFGTSGRLDYEQYF
.,TRBJ1-2,TRBD1,TRBV5-4,TGTGCCAGCAGCTTGGGGCGACAGGGGGCGCGGTATGGCTACACCTTC,CASSLGRQGARYGYTF
.,TRBJ1-2,.,TRBV9,TGTGCCAGCAGCGTAGTGGGGGGGTCTTACACCTTC,CASSVVGGSYTF
.,TRBJ1-2,.,TRBV29-1,TGCAGCGTTCGCAATTTGGGGGATGGCTACACCTTC,CSVRNLGDGYTF
.,TRBJ2-2,TRBD2,TRBV2,TGTGCCAGCAAACGGGAGGGACCGAACACCGGGGAGCTGTTTTTT,CASKREGPNTGELFF
.,TRBJ1-4,.,TRBV6-5,TGTGCCAGCAGCTTGACAGCCGAAGGGGAAAAACTGTTTTTT,CASSLTAEGEKLFF
.,TRBJ2-7,.,TRBV28,TGTGCCAGCAGTCCCCTCCCAGGGGGGCCCTACGAGCAGTACTTC,CASSPLPGGPYEQYF
once,TRBJ2-2,.,TRBV4-3,TGCGCCAGCAGCCAAGGGCTAGCGTCCCCCGGGGAGCTGTTTTTT,CASSQGLASPGELFF
.,TRBJ1-2,.,TRBV10-1,TGCGCCAGCAGTGAGTCGGGGAACTATGGCTACACCTTC,CASSESGNYGYTF
.,TRBJ1-1,.,TRBV6-6,TGTGCCAGCAGTTACTCGAATGATGAAGCTTTCTTT,CASSYSNDEAFF
.,TRBJ2-7,.,TRBV6-5,TGTGCCAGCAGTTACGGTAATGCACATTCCTACGAGCAGTACTTC,CASSYGNAHSYEQYF
.,TRBJ1-2,.,TRBV18,TGTGCCAGCTCACCCGGGACTTTCGGCTATGGCTACACCTTC,CASSPGTFGYGYTF
.,TRBJ2-7,TRBD1,TRBV7-9,TGTGCCAGCAGCTCAATACAGGGGGCGGGGTACGAGCAGTACTTC,CASSSIQGAGYEQYF
.,TRBJ2-2,TRBD1,TRBV5-1,TGCGCCAGCCAACCGGCAGGGGGCGGGACCGGGGAGCTGTTTTTT,CASQPAGGGTGELFF
.,TRBJ2-7,.,TRBV5-6,TGTGCCAGCAGCTTGGATGGGAACTACGAGCAGTACTTC,CASSLDGNYEQYF
.,TRBJ2-7,TRBD1,TRBV2,TGTGCCAGCAACGGGGACAGCTACGAGCAGTACTTC,CASNGDSYEQYF
.,TRBJ2-7,.,TRBV20-1,TGCAGTGCTGGCTATACCTACGAGCAGTACTTC,CSAGYTYEQYF
once,TRBJ2-1,.,TRBV13,TGTGCCAGCAGCCTACCTAGTTTGCACAATGAGCAGTTCTTC,CASSLPSLHNEQFF
.,TRBJ2-1,.,TRBV6-1,TGTGCCAGCAGTGAAGAGGGAAAGGTCCCGGGGGCCTACAATGAGCAGTTCTTC,CASSEEGKVPGAYNEQFF
.,TRBJ2-1,.,TRBV30,TGTGCCTGGAGTCCCCGGGCCTGGTCGGATGAGCAGTTCTTC,CAWSPRAWSDEQFF
.,TRBJ1-1,.,TRBV27,TGTGCCAGCAGTTTAGTAGGTTCGGGCACTGAAGCTTTCTTT,CASSLVGSGTEAFF
.,TRBJ2-7,.,TRBV4-1,TGCGCCAGCAGCCAAGTTGGGGTCTACGAGCAGTACTTC,CASSQVGVYEQYF
.,TRBJ2-1,.,TRBV7-2,TGTGCCAGCAGCTTTGGAGAGGGTGAGCAGTTCTTC,CASSFGEGEQFF
once,TRBJ2-2,.,TRBV6-5,TGTGCCAGCAGTCCGGGGGCCCCCGGGGAGCTGTTTTTT,CASSPGAPGELFF
.,TRBJ2-7,.,TRBV4-1,TGCGCCAGCAGCCACGGACAGAGCTCCTACGAGCAGTACTTC,CASSHGQSSYEQYF
.,TRBJ2-1,.,TRBV9,TGTGCCAGCAGCGTAGATGCGGGATCGGCTGAGCAGTTCTTC,CASSVDAGSAEQFF
.,TRBJ2-1,.,TRBV9,TGTGCCAGCAGCGGCTGGGACACTAACTACAATGAGCAGTTCTTC,CASSGWDTNYNEQFF
.,TRBJ2-3,.,TRBV5-1,TGCGCCAGCAGCTCCGGAACAGGGTTCGGGACAGATACGCAGTATTTT,CASSSGTGFGTDTQYF